The source of this TCR beta chain is a study of blood T cells in healthy people across ages. PCR was performed a second time for about 7 to 12 cycles using a sample-barcoded 5' primer and a J-beta primer mix. There were at least 3 million CDR3-containing paired-end reads obtained from each sample. TCRdb reprocessed the 5' RACE reads via MiXCR and lists one record per CDR3 protein. The sample holds roughly 1 million distinct CDR3 sequences, 20% to 25% seen once. Turning to this clonotype: Its antigen is not known.

General study findings and limits: Greater diversity and more naive CD4+ cells were seen in long-lived donors than in aged donors.

These same data were also listed under a study on T cells of mothers and their children. That source reports: Donors comprised three healthy Caucasian mothers plus their six children. M1S, a second-PCR primer, added sample barcodes and 2-4 random nucleotides.

Sequencing was carried out using blood. The sequence derives from a girl aged 2 to 10 in good health.

The CDR3: CSARDGARGLQETQYF. CDR3 in DNA: TGCAGTGCTAGAGATGGGGCCAGGGGTCTCCAAGAGACCCAGTACTTC. The chain couples TRBV20-1 to TRBJ2-5, with TRBD1 as a possible D gene (6 bases). The CDR3 totals 16 residues. CDR1 DFQATT and CDR2 SNEGSKA come from the germline V gene (reference sequence). With 0 bases removed from V and 1 base from J, the gap between germline ends came to 15 bases.